This T cell receptor beta chain was identified during a study of blood T cell repertoires in COVID-19. The protocol was immunoSEQ multiplex PCR, while the TCRdb copy is restricted to in-frame clones and leaves out a portion. In the table there are a few hundred thousand clones, around 80% of which are singletons. V lost 0 bases to trimming and J lost 2 bases, with 12 bases between them. Looked up from germline, CDR1 is ENHRY and CDR2 is SYGVKD. The CDR3 runs 16 residues. V usage is TRBV10-3 and J usage is TRBJ2-3, with no clear D. The sequence came from a young woman with acute or convalescent COVID-19. Sequenced sample: peripheral blood. The CDR3 reads CAISESASSLTDTQYF. CDR3 nucleotides: TGTGCCATCAGTGAGTCGGCGAGTAGCCTCACAGATACGCAGTATTTT.